The 15 T cell receptor beta chains in this list originate from one sample, sequenced in a study of T-cell memory formation after mild COVID-19. TCRdb reanalysed the 5' RACE reads using MiXCR and keeps one entry per CDR3 protein. Of about 180,000 distinct CDR3 sequences in the sample, around 18% were seen once. The sample consisted of PBMCs or a T cell subset sorted from them (not recorded which). All receptors derive from a man between 18 and 29 years old who had mild COVID-19 (a few samples of this study predate the infection). Cell type and time point are not known.

About this clonotype itself: Its ends do not fully match the called genes, so a read error is possible. The gene calls are TRBV5-1 and TRBJ1-2; 7 bases agree with TRBD1. The CDR3 length is 13 residues. Germline V gene lookup returns CDR1 SGHRS and CDR2 YFSETQ. The CDR3 coding sequence is TGCGCCAGCAGCCGTGACAGGGTGGATGGCAACACCTTC. It translates to CASSRDRVDGNTF. Drawing the rest from reference TRBV5-1 and TRBJ1-2, the complete variable domain is KAGVTQTPRYLIKTRGQQVTLSCSPISGHRSVSWYQQTPGQGLQFLFEYFSETQRNKGNFPGRFSGRQFSNSRSEMNVSTLELGDSALYLCASSRDRVDGNTFGSGTRLTVV.

The rearrangement links TRBV6-2 or TRBV6-3 to TRBJ1-2; D is unresolved. The CDR3 consists of 10 residues. V shed 8 bases and J shed 5 bases, with 6 bases lying between them. Germline assignment: CDR1 MNHEY and CDR2 SVGEGT. The chain's CDR3 is CASGDYGYTF. In DNA form, the CDR3 reads TGTGCCAGCGGGGATTATGGCTACACCTTC.

This clonotype has a handful of counts. V and J are TRBV5-1 and TRBJ2-3, with a weak D call TRBD2 (6 bases). Trimming took off 3 bases at V and 4 bases at J, with 21 bases between the two ends. Germline-derived CDR1 and CDR2 are SGHRS and YFSETQ. This CDR3 comprises 17 residues. The CDR3 DNA reads TGCGCCAGCAGCTCCGCCGCGGTAGCGGCGGGCTCAGATACGCAGTATTTT. It encodes CASSSAAVAAGSDTQYF.

The CDR3 nucleotides read TGTGCCAGCAGCCCTGGGGACAGGGCGGAGACCCAGTACTTC. It yields the protein CASSPGDRAETQYF. The rearrangement joins TRBV7-2 to TRBJ2-5; 9 bases are a match to TRBD1. CDR3 length: 14 amino acids. With 5 bases clipped from V and 5 bases from J, the junction kept 6 bases outside the gene matches. The V gene's germline CDR1 is SGHTA and CDR2 FQGNSA.

This chain joins TRBV7-3 and TRBJ1-2; no reliable D call. CDR1 SGHTA and CDR2 FQGTGA come from the germline V gene. V was pared by 3 bases and J by 0 bases, with 8 bases between. The CDR3 runs 14 residues. This CDR3 is CASSLLPANYGYTF. The CDR3 DNA is TGTGCCAGCAGCTTGTTACCAGCTAACTATGGCTACACCTTC.

The chain recombines TRBV6-5 with TRBJ1-1, with 9 bases matching TRBD1. V was pared by 5 bases and J by 1 base, with 5 bases of the junction left unmatched. The germline CDR1 and CDR2 sequences are MNHEY and SVGAGI. The CDR3 loop spans 15 amino acids. This CDR3 is CASSPTGQGNTEAFF. The CDR3 nucleotides read TGTGCCAGCAGTCCCACGGGACAGGGGAACACTGAAGCTTTCTTT.

In its sample, this clonotype was seen a few times. The chain carries TRBV5-1 and TRBJ2-3, with D perhaps TRBD1 (6 bases). Trimming took off 4 bases at V and 2 bases at J, with 17 bases between the two ends. Germline V gene lookup returns CDR1 SGHRS and CDR2 YFSETQ. The CDR3 loop spans 16 amino acids. CDR3 amino acids: CASSPAMRTDTDTQYF. The CDR3 DNA is TGCGCCAGCAGCCCCGCCATGAGGACAGACACAGATACGCAGTATTTT.

This chain links TRBV11-2 with TRBJ2-7, with D possibly TRBD2 on 6 matching bases. The V gene lost 5 bases and the J gene lost 0 bases, with 23 bases spanning the gap. Germline V gives CDR1 SGHAT, CDR2 FQNNGV. This CDR3 has 18 residues. This CDR3 is CASSRRVGGLTDSYEQYF. DNA for the CDR3: TGTGCCAGCAGCCGCCGGGTGGGGGGTCTGACAGACTCCTACGAGCAGTACTTC.

The V gene is TRBV29-1, the J gene TRBJ2-3; a weak D match, TRBD1 (6 bases). V lost 3 bases and J 5 bases, leaving 15 bases between the germline ends. This CDR3 spans 14 amino acids. CDR1 and CDR2 (germline): SQVTM, ANQGSEA. CDR3 sequence: CSVEGQRGVDTQYF. CDR3 nucleotides: TGCAGCGTTGAGGGACAACGAGGGGTAGATACGCAGTATTTT.

In this sample, this clonotype turned up many times. CDR3 sequence (DNA): TGTGCCAGCGAAGACAGGAACTATGGCTACACCTTC. It specifies CASEDRNYGYTF. The genes are TRBV28 and TRBJ1-2, with a weak D call TRBD1 (6 bases). Trimming took off 8 bases at V and 2 bases at J, with 9 bases between the two ends. The CDR3 length is 12 residues. Germline CDR1 and CDR2: MDHEN and SYDVKM.

The V and J genes are TRBV5-6 and TRBJ2-3, with D unresolved. The CDR3 length is 14 residues. Germline CDR1 and CDR2: SGHDT and YYEEEE. V gave up 4 bases and J gave up 1 base, with 10 bases separating them. The CDR3, as DNA: TGTGCCAGCAGCCACAAAAGGGGCACAGATACGCAGTATTTT. It encodes CASSHKRGTDTQYF.

This clonotype turned up a few times. The chain couples TRBV5-1 to TRBJ2-2; D is undetermined. Per germline, CDR1 SGHRS and CDR2 YFSETQ. V gave up 1 base and J gave up 4 bases, with 11 bases separating them. The CDR3 consists of 15 residues. The CDR3 region is CASSLRQLVTGELFF. CDR3 nucleotide sequence: TGCGCCAGCAGCTTGCGACAATTGGTCACCGGGGAGCTGTTTTTT.

This rearrangement joins TRBV24-1 to TRBJ2-3, with 11 bases aligning to TRBD2. Trimming cost V 4 bases and J 4 bases; bases outside gene matches: 6. The CDR3 extends over 16 amino acids. Germline values: CDR1 KGHDR, CDR2 SFDVKD. The CDR3 DNA is TGTGCCACCAGTGACATTAGCGGGGGGGCCCCAGATACGCAGTATTTT. It codes for CATSDISGGAPDTQYF.

This clonotype was detected a few times. The chain combines TRBV7-9 with TRBJ1-2; no clear D gene. CDR1 is SEHNR, CDR2 FQNEAQ, per germline (reference sequence). CDR3 length: 14 amino acids. Trimming removed 5 bases at V and 4 bases at J, with 14 bases between. The CDR3 DNA reads TGTGCCAGCAGCCGACGGGAGGGAGGCTATGGCTACACCTTC. Protein sequence: CASSRREGGYGYTF.

This clonotype was seen a handful of times. The chain recombines TRBV5-1 with TRBJ1-5; 7 bases agree with TRBD1. The CDR3 is made up of 17 amino acids. J gave up 4 bases and V 0 bases, and 10 bases lay outside the gene matches. Germline-derived CDR1 and CDR2 are SGHRS and YFSETQ. The CDR3 nucleotides read TGCGCCAGCAGCTTGGGAACCACCGGGACAGTAAATCAGCCCCAGCATTTT. This translates into CASSLGTTGTVNQPQHF.